This T cell receptor beta chain originates from a study of blood T cell repertoires in COVID-19. CDR1 is MNHNY and CDR2 is SVGAGI in the germline V gene (reference sequence). The CDR3 contains 22 residues. Trimming at V came to 5 bases and at J to 7 bases, leaving 29 bases not matched to a gene. Sequenced by immunoSEQ multiplex PCR; TCRdb stores in-frame clones only, minus some. Among around 500,000 clones, less than 90% were seen once, and the ten largest hold under 9.5%. The gene calls are TRBV6-6 and TRBJ1-6; 7 bases agree with TRBD1. This receptor was taken from a woman aged 55-70 years who had recovered from COVID-19. Input material: PBMCs or T cells enriched from blood (not recorded which). As DNA, the CDR3 is TGTGCCAGCAGTCGCAGAGGTACAGCAGCAGACAGTCCCCGACAGGGAAATTCACCCCTCCACTTT. This encodes CASSRRGTAADSPRQGNSPLHF.